Following are 20 T cell receptor beta chains from one sample sequenced in a study of shared clonotypes between healthy human individuals. Libraries were prepared by immunoSEQ multiplex PCR; TCRdb keeps only in-frame clonotypes and omits some of them. Found here are over 850,000 clones, 70% to 80% of them singletons; the top ten hold 0.6% to 0.75%. The sequencing input was memory CD4+ T cells from PBMCs. Subset here: CD45RA-negative fraction. These TCRs come from a man aged 18-30 years in good health. Some clones in this sample may be carry-over from other donors' samples.

Concerning this clone itself: Other nucleotide sequences in the sample specify the same CDR3. The rearrangement uses TRBV2 and TRBJ2-5, with a weak D call TRBD1 (6 bases). Trimming stripped 4 bases from V and 2 bases from J, with 8 bases between. Germline V CDR1 and CDR2: SNHLY, FYNNEI. The CDR3 sequence is 13 residues long. The CDR3 DNA sequence: TGTGCCAGCAGTGCAGGACAGCAAGAGACCCAGTACTTC. Translating gives CASSAGQQETQYF.

V gene TRBV6-6 combines with J gene TRBJ1-2, with D possibly being TRBD1 (5 bases). Germline CDR1 and CDR2: MNHNY and SVGAGI (reference sequence). The CDR3 totals 14 residues. V lost 2 bases, J lost 4 bases, and 11 bases lay in between. The CDR3 coding sequence is TGTGCCAGCAGTTACACTAGGGACCTCTATGGCTACACCTTC. Translating it yields CASSYTRDLYGYTF.

This clone was counted a single time. CDR3 nucleotide sequence: TGTGCCTGGAGTCCCGCAGGGGGCAATCCCCAGCATTTT. Residues: CAWSPAGGNPQHF. The J gene is TRBJ1-5, the V gene TRBV30, with 8 bases fitting TRBD1. The CDR3 has 13 residues. Per germline, CDR1 GTSNPN and CDR2 SVGIG (reference sequence). J gave up 10 bases and V 2 bases, and 7 bases lay outside the gene matches.

The chain uses TRBV27 and TRBJ1-1; D gene uncertain. V lost 5 bases and J 3 bases, leaving 13 bases between the germline ends. The germline V gene has CDR1 MNHEY and CDR2 SMNVEV (reference sequence). The CDR3 length is 14 residues. The CDR3, as DNA: TGTGCCAGCAGTCAGCAGGAGAGGTACACTGAAGCTTTCTTT. The encoded protein is CASSQQERYTEAFF.

The rearrangement joins TRBV5-6 to TRBJ2-2, with 9 bases identical to TRBD1. Germline lookup yields CDR1 SGHDT and CDR2 YYEEEE. This CDR3 region has 15 residues. V lost 2 bases, J lost 4 bases, and 3 bases stayed unmatched. In nucleotides, the CDR3 is TGTGCCAGCAGCTTACAGGGGGCCGGCACCGGGGAGCTGTTTTTT. Encoded protein: CASSLQGAGTGELFF.

The chain employs TRBV19 and TRBJ2-5; TRBD1 might be the D (5 bases). The CDR3 extends over 15 amino acids. The V end lost 7 bases, the J end lost 5 bases, and 20 bases lay between the germline ends. The germline gives CDR1 LNHDA, CDR2 SQIVND (reference sequence). The CDR3, as DNA: TGTGCCAGTACCCCACGGTGGGCAGGGATGGAGACCCAGTACTTC. This sequence encodes CASTPRWAGMETQYF.

J is TRBJ1-2 and V is TRBV4-2; D is possibly TRBD1 (5 bases). The germline V and J ends were trimmed by 1 base and 6 bases, with 12 bases remaining between them. Germline V gene sequence: CDR1 LGHNA, CDR2 YNFKEQ. This CDR3 contains 14 residues. The DNA for the CDR3 is TGTGCCAGCAGCCAAGCGGTGAGGGGCGATGGCTACACCTTC. This translates into CASSQAVRGDGYTF.

This clone was seen just once. This chain uses TRBV28 with TRBJ2-5; tentatively, D is TRBD1 (5 bases). Germline loops: CDR1 MDHEN, CDR2 SYDVKM. V was pared by 5 bases and J by 5 bases, with 12 bases between. The CDR3 extends over 13 amino acids. The CDR3 sequence is CASSVQGPETQYF. The CDR3 DNA follows: TGTGCCAGCAGTGTCCAGGGTCCCGAGACCCAGTACTTC.

This clone has at least ten counts. The CDR3 bases are TGTGCCAGCAGCCCAGGACAGGGGGAGGTGAACACTGAAGCTTTCTTT. Protein product: CASSPGQGEVNTEAFF. The V and J genes are TRBV11-3 and TRBJ1-1; TRBD1 matches 10 bases. CDR3 size: 16 residues. V trimming: 5 bases; J trimming: 0 bases; junction bases outside the gene matches: 6. The germline V gene has CDR1 SGHNT and CDR2 YENEEA.

The chain recombines TRBV7-2 with TRBJ2-2; the D is unclear. The V gene lost 4 bases and the J gene lost 4 bases, with 13 bases spanning the gap. CDR3 length: 15 residues. Germline CDR1 and CDR2: SGHTA and FQGNSA. CDR3: CASSSRTVSTGELFF. The CDR3 bases are TGTGCCAGCAGCTCAAGGACGGTTAGCACCGGGGAGCTGTTTTTT.

The chain combines TRBV9 with TRBJ2-5; TRBD2 matches 13 bases. After removal of 7 bases from V and 2 bases from J, the junction contained 8 bases not matched to a gene. The germline V gene encodes CDR1 SGDLS and CDR2 YYNGEE. This CDR3 contains 16 residues. The CDR3 region has the DNA TGTGCCAGCGGGACTAGCGGGATTTTGGGGCAAGAGACCCAGTACTTC. This codes for CASGTSGILGQETQYF.

This clone was detected only once. The chain couples TRBV2 to TRBJ2-4; 7 bases map to TRBD1. Trimming at V came to 6 bases and at J to 8 bases, leaving 4 bases not matched to a gene. CDR3 length: 12 residues. Germline V CDR1 and CDR2: SNHLY, FYNNEI. The CDR3 loop is CASRFTGDIQYF. In DNA, the CDR3 is TGTGCCAGCAGGTTCACAGGGGACATTCAGTACTTC.

The J gene is TRBJ2-1, the V gene TRBV5-1; 10 nucleotides match TRBD1. Trimming at V came to 0 bases and at J to 3 bases, leaving 3 bases not matched to a gene. The CDR3 consists of 16 residues. CDR1 is SGHRS and CDR2 is YFSETQ in the germline V gene. The CDR3 protein is CASSLVGQGFYNEQFF. The CDR3 DNA follows: TGCGCCAGCAGCTTGGTGGGACAGGGGTTCTACAATGAGCAGTTCTTC. The full variable domain, its missing parts supplied by reference TRBV5-1 and TRBJ2-1, is KAGVTQTPRYLIKTRGQQVTLSCSPISGHRSVSWYQQTPGQGLQFLFEYFSETQRNKGNFPGRFSGRQFSNSRSEMNVSTLELGDSALYLCASSLVGQGFYNEQFFGPGTRLTVL.

The rearrangement uses TRBV12-5 and TRBJ2-3, with TRBD2 matching over 14 bases. CDR1 is LGHNT and CDR2 is FRNRAP in the germline V gene. V lost 1 base, J lost 2 bases, and 8 bases stayed unmatched. The CDR3 has 19 residues. CDR3 in amino acids: CASGLDRLAGGGNTDTQYF. CDR3 nucleotide sequence: TGTGCTAGTGGTTTGGATAGACTAGCGGGAGGGGGGAACACAGATACGCAGTATTTT. Full variable domain (missing parts from reference TRBV12-5 and TRBJ2-3): DARVTQTPRHKVTEMGQEVTMRCQPILGHNTVFWYRQTMMQGLELLAYFRNRAPLDDSGMPKDRFSAEMPDATLATLKIQPSEPRDSAVYFCASGLDRLAGGGNTDTQYFGPGTRLTVL.

CDR3 protein: CASRGGVSGANVLTF. CDR3 in DNA: TGTGCCAGCAGGGGGGGCGTCTCTGGGGCCAACGTCCTGACTTTC. This sequence joins TRBV28 and TRBJ2-6; either TRBD1 or TRBD2 may supply D (6 bases each). The CDR3 sequence is 15 residues long. Per the germline V gene, CDR1 is MDHEN and CDR2 is SYDVKM. The ends were cut back, 6 bases at V and 0 bases at J, with 9 bases in the middle.

This chain links TRBV7-2 with TRBJ2-1; D is unresolved. Trimming pared 9 bases from V and 6 bases from J, leaving 21 bases between. The CDR3 spans 15 residues. The germline CDR1 and CDR2 sequences are SGHTA and FQGNSA. The CDR3 spells CASQTVALPANEQFF. In nucleotides, the CDR3 is TGTGCCAGTCAAACAGTGGCCCTCCCGGCCAATGAGCAGTTCTTC.

The table lists this clone with a few counts. This rearrangement joins TRBV20-1 to TRBJ2-7, with D uncertain. The CDR3 has 11 amino acids. CDR1 DFQATT and CDR2 SNEGSKA come from the germline V gene (reference sequence). The CDR3: CSGVRSYEQYF. CDR3 sequence (DNA): TGCAGCGGTGTTAGATCATACGAGCAGTACTTC.

The chain employs TRBV4-3 and TRBJ1-4, with D perhaps TRBD1 (5 bases). The CDR3 has 15 residues. Deletions cut 1 base from V and 8 bases from J, with 14 bases between. Germline CDR1 reads LGHNA; CDR2 reads YSLEER. The CDR3 nucleotides read TGCGCCAGCAGCCAAGGGGGCTTGGAGGGAGAAAAACTGTTTTTT. Amino acid sequence: CASSQGGLEGEKLFF.

The rearrangement joins TRBV2 to TRBJ2-2; 7 nucleotides align to TRBD1. The CDR3 sequence is 14 residues long. Trimming cost V 5 bases and J 5 bases; bases outside gene matches: 5. Germline V gene lookup returns CDR1 SNHLY and CDR2 FYNNEI. The CDR3 coding sequence is TGTGCCAGCAGTCAGCTACAGGGGACCGGGGAGCTGTTTTTT. The encoded protein is CASSQLQGTGELFF.

The V and J genes are TRBV6-1 and TRBJ1-4; D is uncertain. The V end lost 5 bases, the J end lost 2 bases, and 9 bases lay between the germline ends. The CDR3 is 14 amino acids. Germline V gene sequence: CDR1 MNHNS, CDR2 SASEGT. CDR3 nucleotides: TGTGCCAGCAGTCCGAAAGGCACTAATGAAAAACTGTTTTTT. Translation gives CASSPKGTNEKLFF.